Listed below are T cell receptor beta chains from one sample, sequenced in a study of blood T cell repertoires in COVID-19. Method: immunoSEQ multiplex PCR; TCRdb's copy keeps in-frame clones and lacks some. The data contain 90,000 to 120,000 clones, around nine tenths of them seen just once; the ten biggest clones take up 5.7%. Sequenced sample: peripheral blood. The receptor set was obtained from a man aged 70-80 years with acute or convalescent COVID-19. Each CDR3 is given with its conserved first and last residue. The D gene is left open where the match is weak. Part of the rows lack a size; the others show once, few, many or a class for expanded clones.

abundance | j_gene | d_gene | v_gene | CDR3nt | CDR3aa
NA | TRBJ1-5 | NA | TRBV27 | TGTGCCAGCAGTTTACGAGGGGGAGGCAATCAGCCCCAGCATTTT | CASSLRGGGNQPQHF
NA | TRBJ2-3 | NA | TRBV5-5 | TGTGCCAGCAGCCCCGATTTAGCGGATACGCAGTATTTT | CASSPDLADTQYF
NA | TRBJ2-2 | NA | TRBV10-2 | TGCGCCAGCAGTGAGTCGCGACTACGGAACACCGGGGAGCTGTTTTTT | CASSESRLRNTGELFF
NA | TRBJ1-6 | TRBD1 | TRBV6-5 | TGTGCCAGCACGACAGGGACGGAGTCACCCCTCCACTTT | CASTTGTESPLHF
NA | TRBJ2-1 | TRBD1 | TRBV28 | TGTGCCAGCAGGCCCGGGACAGGGGGTTACAATGAGCAGTTCTTC | CASRPGTGGYNEQFF
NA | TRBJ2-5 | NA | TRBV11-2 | TGTGCCAGCAGCGAAACTGGGCCATCCAGGGCCCAGTACTTC | CASSETGPSRAQYF
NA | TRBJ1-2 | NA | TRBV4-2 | TGTGCCAGCCGGAAGGGCCTCCTGGACAGAAACTATGGCTACACCTTC | CASRKGLLDRNYGYTF
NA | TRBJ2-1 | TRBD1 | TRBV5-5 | TGTGCCAGCAGCGCCAGGACAGGGACGAATGAGCAGTTCTTC | CASSARTGTNEQFF
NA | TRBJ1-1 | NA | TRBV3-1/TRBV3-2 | TGTGCCAGCAGCCAAGGAACAGAGAACACTGAAGCTTTCTTT | CASSQGTENTEAFF
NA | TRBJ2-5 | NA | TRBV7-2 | TGTGCCAGCAGCTTAGCCTACGGGACATTTGAGACCCAGTACTTC | CASSLAYGTFETQYF
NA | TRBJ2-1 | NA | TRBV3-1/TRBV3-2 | TGTGCCAGCAGCCAGGGGAGTAGGCCGACCCTTTGGTTCTTC | CASSQGSRPTLWFF
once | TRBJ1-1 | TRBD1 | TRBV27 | TGTGCCAGCAGTCCCCGACAGGGGTCATTGAACACTGAAGCTTTCTTT | CASSPRQGSLNTEAFF
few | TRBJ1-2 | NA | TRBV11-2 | TGTGCCAGCAGCTTAGTTTCCCCCCGAACAGGAAAAACTAACTATGGCTACACCTTC | CASSLVSPRTGKTNYGYTF
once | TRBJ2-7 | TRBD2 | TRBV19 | TGTGCCAGTAGTATCCTCGGGGGGGGGATCTCCAGGGAGCAGTACTTC | CASSILGGGISREQYF
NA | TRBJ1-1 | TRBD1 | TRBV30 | TGTGCCTGGACTCGGCGGGGCAGGGGGTTCACTGAAGCTTTCTTT | CAWTRRGRGFTEAFF
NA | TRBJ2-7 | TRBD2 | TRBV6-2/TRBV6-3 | TGTGCCAGCAGTTACTGGGCGGGAGGCTACGAGCAGTACTTC | CASSYWAGGYEQYF
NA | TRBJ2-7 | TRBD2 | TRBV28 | TGTGCCAGCTATTCCAGCGGGAGACTACGCGAGCAGTACTTC | CASYSSGRLREQYF
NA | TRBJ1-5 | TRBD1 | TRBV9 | TGTGCCAGCAGCGTATCAGTGGGGACAGACGTTAGCAATCAGCCCCAGCATTTT | CASSVSVGTDVSNQPQHF
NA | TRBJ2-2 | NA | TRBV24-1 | TGTGCCACCGAGGTCGGCCTAAACACCGGGGAGCTGTTTTTT | CATEVGLNTGELFF
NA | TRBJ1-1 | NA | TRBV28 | TGTGCCAGCGGACGGGGGGCGGGATCTGAAGCTTTCTTT | CASGRGAGSEAFF
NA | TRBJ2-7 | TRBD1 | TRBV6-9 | TGTGCCAGCAGTCAGCGAAGGACAGGCTCCTACGAGCAGTACTTC | CASSQRRTGSYEQYF
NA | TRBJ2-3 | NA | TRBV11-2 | TGTGCCAGCAGCGCAGTAACGACAGGTACAGATACGCAGTATTTT | CASSAVTTGTDTQYF
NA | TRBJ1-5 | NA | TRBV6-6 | TGTGCCAGCAGTTCCCCCGGGAGGGGAAATCAGCCCCAGCATTTT | CASSSPGRGNQPQHF
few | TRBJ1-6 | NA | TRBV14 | TGTGCCAGCAGCCCCAGGGTCCGATCACCCCTCCACTTT | CASSPRVRSPLHF
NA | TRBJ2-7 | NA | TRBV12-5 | TGTGCTAGTGGTTTGAGAGAGGGGGACTACGAGCAGTACTTC | CASGLREGDYEQYF
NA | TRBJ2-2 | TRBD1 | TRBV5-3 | TGTGCCAGAAGCTCATGGACAGGACCCTTCACCGGGGAGCTGTTTTTT | CARSSWTGPFTGELFF
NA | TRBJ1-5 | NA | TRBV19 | TGTGCCAGTAGTCCCCGTGGGCAGGCCTATCAGCCCCAGCATTTT | CASSPRGQAYQPQHF
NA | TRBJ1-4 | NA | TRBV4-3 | TGCGCCAGCAGCCGAATACAGAGTGAAAAACTGTTTTTT | CASSRIQSEKLFF
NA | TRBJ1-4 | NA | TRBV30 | TGTGCCTGGAGTCAGGGCCTCGATGAAAAACTGTTTTTT | CAWSQGLDEKLFF
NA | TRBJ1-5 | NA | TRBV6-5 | TGTGCCAGCACCCCATCCCGGAATCAGCCCCAGCATTTT | CASTPSRNQPQHF
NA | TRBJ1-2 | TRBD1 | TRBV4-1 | TGCGCCAGCAGCCAGCCCGGACAGGGTATGGGCTACACCTTC | CASSQPGQGMGYTF
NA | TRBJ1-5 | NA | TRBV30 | TGTGCCTGGAGTCCTACCTCAGGGTACTATCAGCCCCAGCATTTT | CAWSPTSGYYQPQHF
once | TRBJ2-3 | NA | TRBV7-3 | TGTGCCAGCAGCTTGACAGCCACAGATACGCAGTATTTT | CASSLTATDTQYF
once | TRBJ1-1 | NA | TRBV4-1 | TGCGCCAGCAGCTCACCCAACGACAGAGTGAACACTGAAGCTTTCTTT | CASSSPNDRVNTEAFF
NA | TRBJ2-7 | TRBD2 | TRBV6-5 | TGTGCCAGCAGTTTGCCTAGCGGGAACGAGCAGTACTTC | CASSLPSGNEQYF
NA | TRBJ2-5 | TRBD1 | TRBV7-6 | TGTGCCAGCAGCCCCAGACAGGGTTTAGTGGAGACCCAGTACTTC | CASSPRQGLVETQYF
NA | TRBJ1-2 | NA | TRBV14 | TGTGCCAGCAGCCAAGGGGCAGGCCTTAACTATGGCTACACCTTC | CASSQGAGLNYGYTF
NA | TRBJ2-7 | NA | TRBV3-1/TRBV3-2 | TGTGCCAGCAGCCAACTTTCAAGGGGCGAGCAGTACTTC | CASSQLSRGEQYF
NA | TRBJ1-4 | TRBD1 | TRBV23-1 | TGCGCCAGCAGTCAGTCTCGGGACAGGGGGCAGTGGGAAAAACTGTTTTTT | CASSQSRDRGQWEKLFF
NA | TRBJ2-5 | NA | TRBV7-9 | TGTGCCAGCAGCTCAGGGTACGAGACCCAGTACTTC | CASSSGYETQYF
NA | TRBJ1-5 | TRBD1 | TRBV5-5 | TGTGCCAGCAGCTTAGGACCACAGGTACAGGGGGCGCGGCTGACCCAGCATTTT | CASSLGPQVQGARLTQHF
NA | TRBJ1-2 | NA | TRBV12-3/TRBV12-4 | TGTGCCAGCAGACCACAGGAAACCTATGGCTACACCTTC | CASRPQETYGYTF
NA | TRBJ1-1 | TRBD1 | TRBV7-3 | TGTGCCAGCAGCCCCTGGACAGGGGGGAACACTGAAGCTTTCTTT | CASSPWTGGNTEAFF
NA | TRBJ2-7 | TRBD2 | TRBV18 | TGTGCCAGCTCACAGGGACTAGCGGACTTAAAGCAGTACTTC | CASSQGLADLKQYF
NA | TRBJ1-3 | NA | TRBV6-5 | TGTGCCAGCAGTTACTCGTCAGGGCAAGGAAACACCATATATTTT | CASSYSSGQGNTIYF
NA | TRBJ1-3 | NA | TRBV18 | TGTGCCAGCTCACCAACTATCGGCGAAACTGGAAACACCATATATTTT | CASSPTIGETGNTIYF
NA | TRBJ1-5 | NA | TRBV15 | TGTGCCACCAGCAGAGAAGCATTACCCAATCAGCCCCAGCATTTT | CATSREALPNQPQHF
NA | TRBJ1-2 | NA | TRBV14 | TGTGCCAGCAGCTATGGACAGTTCCTAGGCTACACCTTC | CASSYGQFLGYTF
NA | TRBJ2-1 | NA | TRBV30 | TGTGCCTGGGAGTTGGGGGCGGGCAATGAGCAGTTCTTC | CAWELGAGNEQFF
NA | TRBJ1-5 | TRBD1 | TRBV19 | TGTGCCAGTAGTAGGGACAGGGGGAATCAGCCCCAGCATTTT | CASSRDRGNQPQHF
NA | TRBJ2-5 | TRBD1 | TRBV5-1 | TGCGCCAGCAGCGCGGGGACAGGGGGCGAAGAGACCCAGTACTTC | CASSAGTGGEETQYF
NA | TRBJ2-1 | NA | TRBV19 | TGTGCCAGTAGGGAGCGGAGGAGCTCCTACAATGAGCAGTTCTTC | CASRERRSSYNEQFF
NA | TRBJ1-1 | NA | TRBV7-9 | TGTGCCAGCAGCTTCGGGGGTGCAGCTGAAGCTTTCTTT | CASSFGGAAEAFF
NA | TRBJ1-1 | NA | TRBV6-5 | TGTGCCAGCAGTTCCAATGGGGGGGCGCGGACTGAAGCTTTCTTT | CASSSNGGARTEAFF
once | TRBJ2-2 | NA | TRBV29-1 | TGCAGCGGCGCAAAGGCAGGTAGTGGCGGGGAGCTGTTTTTT | CSGAKAGSGGELFF
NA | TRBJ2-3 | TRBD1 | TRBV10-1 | TGCGCCAGCAGTGGGGGACAGTCAGATACGCAGTATTTT | CASSGGQSDTQYF
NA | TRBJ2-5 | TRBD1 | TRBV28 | TGTGCCAGCAGTTCCACCGGGACAGGGGACCAAGAGACCCAGTACTTC | CASSSTGTGDQETQYF